This T cell receptor (beta chain) appears in the sequencing data of a study of cytomegalovirus exposure and HLA in healthy donors. About the study: The early release's HLA-typed donors yielded tens of millions of unique TCRs.

It was with 60 Vbeta and 13 Jbeta primers that the PCR ran. Profiled with immunoSEQ multiplex PCR; TCRdb holds only in-frame clones, not every one. The sample lists about 210,000 clones, about four fifths occurring once. CDR1 is GTSNPN, CDR2 SVGIG, per germline (reference sequence). Trimming stripped 7 bases from V and 4 bases from J, with 16 bases between. The CDR3 sequence is 13 residues long. This chain uses TRBV30 with TRBJ1-2; a possible D gene is TRBD1 (6 bases). The specimen sequenced was PBMCs. The source is a woman between 50 and 59 years old in good health and CMV-seropositive. The CDR3 DNA is TGTGCCTTGGAGGGGAGGGGGGCCTATGGCTACACCTTC. Its protein product is CALEGRGAYGYTF.